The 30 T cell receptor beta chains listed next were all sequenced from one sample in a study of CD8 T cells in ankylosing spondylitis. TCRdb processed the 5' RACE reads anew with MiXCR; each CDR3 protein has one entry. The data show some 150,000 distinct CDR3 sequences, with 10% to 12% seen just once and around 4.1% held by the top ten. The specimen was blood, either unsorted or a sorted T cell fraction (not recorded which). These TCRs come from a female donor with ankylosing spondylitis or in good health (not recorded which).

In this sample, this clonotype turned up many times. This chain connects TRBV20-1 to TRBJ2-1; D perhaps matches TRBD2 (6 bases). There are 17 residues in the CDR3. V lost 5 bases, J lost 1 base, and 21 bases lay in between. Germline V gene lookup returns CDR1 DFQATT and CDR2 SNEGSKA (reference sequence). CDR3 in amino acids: CSAEGFGGVLSYNEQFF. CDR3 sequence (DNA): TGCAGTGCTGAAGGGTTTGGAGGGGTACTTTCCTACAATGAGCAGTTCTTC.

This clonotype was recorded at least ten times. The CDR3 sequence: CATSRAPAVAGSKPYEQYF. The CDR3 nucleotides read TGTGCCACCAGCAGAGCCCCGGCGGTAGCGGGCTCTAAGCCATACGAGCAGTACTTC. The chain combines TRBV15 with TRBJ2-7; 7 bases align to TRBD2. After removal of 1 base from V and 4 bases from J, the junction contained 19 bases not matched to a gene. This CDR3 region has 19 residues. Per germline, CDR1 LNHNV and CDR2 YYDKDF (reference sequence).

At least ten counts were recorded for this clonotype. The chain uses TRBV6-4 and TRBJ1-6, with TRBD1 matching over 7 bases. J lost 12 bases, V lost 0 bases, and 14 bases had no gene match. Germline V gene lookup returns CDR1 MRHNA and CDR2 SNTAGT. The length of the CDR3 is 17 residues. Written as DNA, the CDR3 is TGTGCCAGCAGTGACTCGGAGAAGGGGGCGTCTTATAGACCCCTCCACTTT. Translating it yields CASSDSEKGASYRPLHF.

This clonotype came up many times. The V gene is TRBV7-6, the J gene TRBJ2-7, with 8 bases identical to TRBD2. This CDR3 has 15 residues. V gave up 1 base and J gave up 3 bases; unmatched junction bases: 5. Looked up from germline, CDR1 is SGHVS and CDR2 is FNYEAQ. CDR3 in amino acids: CASSLGAGVRYEQYF. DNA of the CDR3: TGTGCCAGCAGCTTAGGAGCGGGGGTCCGCTACGAGCAGTACTTC.

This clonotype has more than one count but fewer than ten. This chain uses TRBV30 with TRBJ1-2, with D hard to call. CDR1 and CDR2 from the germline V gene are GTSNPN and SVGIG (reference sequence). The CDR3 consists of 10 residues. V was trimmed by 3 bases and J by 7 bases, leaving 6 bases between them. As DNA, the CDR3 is TGTGCCTGGAGGGCAGCTGGCTACACCTTC. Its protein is CAWRAAGYTF.

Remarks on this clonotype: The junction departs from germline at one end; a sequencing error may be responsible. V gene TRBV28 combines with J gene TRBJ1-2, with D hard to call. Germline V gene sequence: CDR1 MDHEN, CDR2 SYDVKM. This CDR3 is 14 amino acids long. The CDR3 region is CASSLSWRNYGYSF. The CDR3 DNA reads TGTGCCAGCAGTTTAAGTTGGCGAAACTATGGCTACAGCTTC.

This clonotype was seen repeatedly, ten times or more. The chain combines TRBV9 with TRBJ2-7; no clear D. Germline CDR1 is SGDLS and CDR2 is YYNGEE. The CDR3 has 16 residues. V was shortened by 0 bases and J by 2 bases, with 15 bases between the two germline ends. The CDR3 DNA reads TGTGCCAGCAGCGTAGCATTCCCAGCCAGTCCCTACGAGCAGTACTTC. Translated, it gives CASSVAFPASPYEQYF. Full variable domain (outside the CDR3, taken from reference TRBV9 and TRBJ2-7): DSGVTQTPKHLITATGQRVTLRCSPRSGDLSVYWYQQSLDQGLQFLIQYYNGEERAKGNILERFSAQQFPDLHSELNLSSLELGDSALYFCASSVAFPASPYEQYFGPGTRLTVT.

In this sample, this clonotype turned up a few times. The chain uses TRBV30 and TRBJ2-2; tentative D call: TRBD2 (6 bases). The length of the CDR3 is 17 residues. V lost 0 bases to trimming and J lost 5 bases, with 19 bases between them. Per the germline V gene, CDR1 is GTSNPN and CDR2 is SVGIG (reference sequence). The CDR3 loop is CAWSVHAGTLGTGELFF. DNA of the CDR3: TGTGCCTGGAGTGTACATGCGGGAACCCTGGGGACCGGGGAGCTGTTTTTT.

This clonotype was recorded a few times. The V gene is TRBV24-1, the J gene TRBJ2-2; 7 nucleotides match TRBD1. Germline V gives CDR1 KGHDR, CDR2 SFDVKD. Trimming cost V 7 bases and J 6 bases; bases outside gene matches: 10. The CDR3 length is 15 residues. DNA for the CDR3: TGTGCCACCAGCTCAGGGGGTTCATCCGCCGGGGAGCTGTTTTTT. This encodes CATSSGGSSAGELFF.

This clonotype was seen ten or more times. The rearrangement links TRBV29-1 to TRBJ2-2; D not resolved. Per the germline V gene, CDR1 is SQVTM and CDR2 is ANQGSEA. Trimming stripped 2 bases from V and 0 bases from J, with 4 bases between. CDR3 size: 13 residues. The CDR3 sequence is CSVESANTGELFF. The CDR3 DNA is TGCAGCGTTGAAAGTGCGAACACCGGGGAGCTGTTTTTT.

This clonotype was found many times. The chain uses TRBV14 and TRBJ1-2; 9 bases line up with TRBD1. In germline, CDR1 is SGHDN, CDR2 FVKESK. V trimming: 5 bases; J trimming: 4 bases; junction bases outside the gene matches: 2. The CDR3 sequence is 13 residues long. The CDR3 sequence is CASSDRGSYGYTF. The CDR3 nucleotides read TGTGCCAGCAGCGACAGGGGGTCCTATGGCTACACCTTC.

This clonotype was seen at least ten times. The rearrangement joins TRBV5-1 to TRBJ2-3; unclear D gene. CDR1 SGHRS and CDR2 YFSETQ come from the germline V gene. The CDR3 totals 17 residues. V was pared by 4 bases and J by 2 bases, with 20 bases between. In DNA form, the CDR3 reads TGCGCCAGCAGCCCCACGGGCTCTCAGCTTGTCACAGATACGCAGTATTTT. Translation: CASSPTGSQLVTDTQYF.

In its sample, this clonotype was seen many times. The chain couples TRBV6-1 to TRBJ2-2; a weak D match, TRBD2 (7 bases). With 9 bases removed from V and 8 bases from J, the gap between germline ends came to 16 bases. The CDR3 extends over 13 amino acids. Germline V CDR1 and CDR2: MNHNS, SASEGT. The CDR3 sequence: CASSGGPIGELFF. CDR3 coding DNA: TGTGCCAGTTCCGGGGGGCCGATTGGGGAGCTGTTTTTT.

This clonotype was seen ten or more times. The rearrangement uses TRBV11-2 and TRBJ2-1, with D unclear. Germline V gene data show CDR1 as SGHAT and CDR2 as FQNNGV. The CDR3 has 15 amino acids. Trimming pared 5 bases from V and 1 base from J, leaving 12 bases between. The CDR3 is CASSVRLASYNEQFF. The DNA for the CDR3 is TGTGCCAGCAGCGTCCGTTTGGCTTCCTACAATGAGCAGTTCTTC.

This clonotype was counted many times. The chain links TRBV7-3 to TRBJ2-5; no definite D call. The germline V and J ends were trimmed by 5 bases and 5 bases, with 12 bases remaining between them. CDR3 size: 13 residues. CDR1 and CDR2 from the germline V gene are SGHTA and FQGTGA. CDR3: CASSPAVGETQYF. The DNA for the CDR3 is TGTGCCAGCAGCCCCGCGGTGGGGGAGACCCAGTACTTC.

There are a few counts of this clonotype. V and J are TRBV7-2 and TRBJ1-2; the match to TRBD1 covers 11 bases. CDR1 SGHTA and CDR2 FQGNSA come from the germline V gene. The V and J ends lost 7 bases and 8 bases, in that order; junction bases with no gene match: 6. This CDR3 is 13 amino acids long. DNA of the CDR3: TGTGCCAGCATCCGGGACAGGGGGTACGGCTACACCTTC. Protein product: CASIRDRGYGYTF.

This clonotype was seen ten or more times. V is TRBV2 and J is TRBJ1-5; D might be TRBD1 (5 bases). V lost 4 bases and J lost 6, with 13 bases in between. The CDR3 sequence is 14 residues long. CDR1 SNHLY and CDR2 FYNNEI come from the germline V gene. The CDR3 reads CASSGAGFPQPQHF. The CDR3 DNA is TGTGCCAGCAGTGGAGCAGGGTTTCCTCAGCCCCAGCATTTT. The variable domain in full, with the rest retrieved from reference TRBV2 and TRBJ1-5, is EPEVTQTPSHQVTQMGQEVILRCVPISNHLYFYWYRQILGQKVEFLVSFYNNEISEKSEIFDDQFSVERPDGSNFTLKIRSTKLEDSAMYFCASSGAGFPQPQHFGDGTRLSIL.

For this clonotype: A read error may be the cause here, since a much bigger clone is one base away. CDR3 region: CVSSRTGGAGGELFF. For the CDR3, the DNA is TGTGTCAGCTCCCGGACAGGGGGCGCGGGTGGGGAGCTGTTTTTT. The genes are TRBV6-1 and TRBJ2-2, with 11 bases aligning to TRBD1. This CDR3 has 15 amino acids. The germline V gene encodes CDR1 MNHNS and CDR2 SASEGT.

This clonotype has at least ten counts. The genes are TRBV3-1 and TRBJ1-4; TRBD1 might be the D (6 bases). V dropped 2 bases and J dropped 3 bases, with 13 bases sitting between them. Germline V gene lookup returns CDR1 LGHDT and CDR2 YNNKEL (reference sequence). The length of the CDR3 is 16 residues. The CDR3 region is CASSQQGPLSNEKLFF. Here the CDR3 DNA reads TGTGCCAGCAGCCAACAGGGGCCTTTGTCTAATGAAAAACTGTTTTTT.

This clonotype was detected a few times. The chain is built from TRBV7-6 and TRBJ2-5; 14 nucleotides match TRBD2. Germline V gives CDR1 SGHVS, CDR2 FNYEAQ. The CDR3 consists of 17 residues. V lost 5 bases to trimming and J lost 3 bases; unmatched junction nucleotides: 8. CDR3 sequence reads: CASSRGLAGGSKETQYF. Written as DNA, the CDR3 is TGTGCCAGCAGCCGAGGACTAGCGGGGGGCTCCAAAGAGACCCAGTACTTC.

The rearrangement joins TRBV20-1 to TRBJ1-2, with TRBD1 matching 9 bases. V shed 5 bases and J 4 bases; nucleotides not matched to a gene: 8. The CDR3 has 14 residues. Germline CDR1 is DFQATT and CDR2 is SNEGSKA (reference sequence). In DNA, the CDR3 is TGCAGTGCTGGACGGACAGGGGTTATCTATGGCTACACCTTC. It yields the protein CSAGRTGVIYGYTF.

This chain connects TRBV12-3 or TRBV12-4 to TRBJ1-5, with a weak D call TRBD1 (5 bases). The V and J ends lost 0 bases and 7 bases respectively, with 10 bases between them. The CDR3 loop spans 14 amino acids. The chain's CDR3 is CASSLAQGKQPQHF. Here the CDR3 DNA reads TGTGCCAGCAGTTTAGCGCAGGGAAAGCAGCCCCAGCATTTT.

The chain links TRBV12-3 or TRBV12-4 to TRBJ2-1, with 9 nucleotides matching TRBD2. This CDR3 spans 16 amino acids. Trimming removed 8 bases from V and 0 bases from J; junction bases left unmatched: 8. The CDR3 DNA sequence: TGTGCCAGCCTAGCGGGAAAGGGTAGCTCCTACAATGAGCAGTTCTTC. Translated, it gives CASLAGKGSSYNEQFF.

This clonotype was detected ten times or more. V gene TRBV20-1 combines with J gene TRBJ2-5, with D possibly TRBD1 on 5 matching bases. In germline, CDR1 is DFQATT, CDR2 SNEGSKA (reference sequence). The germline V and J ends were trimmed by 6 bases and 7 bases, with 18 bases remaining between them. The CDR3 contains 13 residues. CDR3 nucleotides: TGCAGTGCCCCTCAGGGCGTGGCTCGGACCCAGTACTTC. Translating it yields CSAPQGVARTQYF.

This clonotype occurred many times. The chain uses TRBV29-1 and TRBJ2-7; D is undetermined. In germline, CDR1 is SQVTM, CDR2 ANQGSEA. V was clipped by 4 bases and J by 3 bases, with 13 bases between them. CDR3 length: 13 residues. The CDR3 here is CSVVYPGRYEQYF. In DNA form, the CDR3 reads TGCAGCGTTGTGTACCCAGGTCGCTACGAGCAGTACTTC.

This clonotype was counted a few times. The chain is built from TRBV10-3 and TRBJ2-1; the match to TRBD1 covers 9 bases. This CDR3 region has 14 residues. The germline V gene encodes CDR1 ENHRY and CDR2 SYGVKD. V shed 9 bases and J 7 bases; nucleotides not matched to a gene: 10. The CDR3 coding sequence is TGTGCCATTCGAAGGACAGGGGACGAGAATGAGCAGTTCTTC. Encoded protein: CAIRRTGDENEQFF.

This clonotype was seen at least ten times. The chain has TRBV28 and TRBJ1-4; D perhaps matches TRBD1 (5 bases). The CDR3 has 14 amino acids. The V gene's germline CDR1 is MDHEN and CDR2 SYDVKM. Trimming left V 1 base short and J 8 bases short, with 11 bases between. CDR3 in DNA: TGTGCCAGCAGTTTATCCGGGGGGAGCGAAAAACTGTTTTTT. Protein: CASSLSGGSEKLFF.

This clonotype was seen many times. The CDR3 protein is CSARENRGEPYTF. CDR3 coding DNA: TGCAGTGCTAGAGAGAACAGGGGAGAACCCTACACCTTC. This chain uses TRBV20-1 with TRBJ1-2; 7 positions match TRBD1. Germline CDR1 is DFQATT and CDR2 is SNEGSKA (reference sequence). CDR3 size: 13 residues. V dropped 0 bases and J dropped 10; count of bases not matched to a gene: 8.

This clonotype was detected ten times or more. The CDR3 DNA is TGCGCCAGCAGCTTGGGTAGGACACAACGTGGAAACACCATATATTTT. It is translated as CASSLGRTQRGNTIYF. The chain has TRBV5-1 and TRBJ1-3, with a tentative D call TRBD1 (5 bases). The CDR3 runs 16 residues. Germline values: CDR1 SGHRS, CDR2 YFSETQ. V gave up 0 bases and J gave up 3 bases, with 13 bases separating them.

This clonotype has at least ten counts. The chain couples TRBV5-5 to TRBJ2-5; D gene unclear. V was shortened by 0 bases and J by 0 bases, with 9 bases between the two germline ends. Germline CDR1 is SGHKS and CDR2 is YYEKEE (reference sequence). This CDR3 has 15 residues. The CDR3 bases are TGTGCCAGCAGCTTGGAGGGATATCACCAAGAGACCCAGTACTTC. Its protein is CASSLEGYHQETQYF.